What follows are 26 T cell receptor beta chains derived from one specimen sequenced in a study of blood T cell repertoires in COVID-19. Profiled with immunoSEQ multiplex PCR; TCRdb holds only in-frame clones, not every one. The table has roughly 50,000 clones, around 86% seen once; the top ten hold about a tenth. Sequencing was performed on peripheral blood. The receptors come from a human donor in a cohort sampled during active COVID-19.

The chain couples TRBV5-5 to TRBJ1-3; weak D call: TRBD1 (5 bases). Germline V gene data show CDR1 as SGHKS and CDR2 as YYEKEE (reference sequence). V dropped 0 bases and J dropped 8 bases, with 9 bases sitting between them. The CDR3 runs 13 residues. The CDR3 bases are TGTGCCAGCAGCTTGGGGTGGGGCGACACCATATATTTT. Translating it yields CASSLGWGDTIYF.

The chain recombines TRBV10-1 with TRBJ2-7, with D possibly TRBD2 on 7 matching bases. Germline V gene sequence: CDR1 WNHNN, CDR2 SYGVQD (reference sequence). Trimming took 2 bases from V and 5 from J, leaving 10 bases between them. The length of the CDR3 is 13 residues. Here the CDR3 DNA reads TGCGCCAGCAGTGAGGGGGGGGCCAACGAGCAGTACTTC. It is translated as CASSEGGANEQYF.

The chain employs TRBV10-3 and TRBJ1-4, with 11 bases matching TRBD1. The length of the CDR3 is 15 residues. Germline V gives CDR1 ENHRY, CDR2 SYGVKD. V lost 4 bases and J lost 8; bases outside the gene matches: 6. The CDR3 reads CAISARDRGDEKLFF. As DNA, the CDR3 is TGTGCCATCAGTGCCAGGGACAGGGGGGACGAAAAACTGTTTTTT.

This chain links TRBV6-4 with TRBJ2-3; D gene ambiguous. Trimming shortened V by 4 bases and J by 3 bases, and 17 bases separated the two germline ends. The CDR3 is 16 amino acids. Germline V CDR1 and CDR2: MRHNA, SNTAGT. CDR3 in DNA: TGTGCCAGCAGTGCCCAATCTGCGGAGACTACAGATACGCAGTATTTT. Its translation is CASSAQSAETTDTQYF.

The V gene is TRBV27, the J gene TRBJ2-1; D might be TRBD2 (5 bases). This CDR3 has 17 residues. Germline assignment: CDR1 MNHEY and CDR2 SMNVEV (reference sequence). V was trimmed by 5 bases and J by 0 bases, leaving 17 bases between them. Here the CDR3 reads CASSLQTSRVSYNEQFF. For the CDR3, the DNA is TGTGCCAGCAGTCTACAAACTAGTCGTGTCTCCTACAATGAGCAGTTCTTC.

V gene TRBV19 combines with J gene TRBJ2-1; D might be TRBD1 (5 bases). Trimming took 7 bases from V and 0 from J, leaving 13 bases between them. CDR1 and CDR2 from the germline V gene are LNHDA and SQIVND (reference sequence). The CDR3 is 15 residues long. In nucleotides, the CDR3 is TGTGCCAGTAAGGAAGGGGCCAGCTCCTACAATGAGCAGTTCTTC. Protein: CASKEGASSYNEQFF. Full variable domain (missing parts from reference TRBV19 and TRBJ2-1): DGGITQSPKYLFRKEGQNVTLSCEQNLNHDAMYWYRQDPGQGLRLIYYSQIVNDFQKGDIAEGYSVSREKKESFPLTVTSAQKNPTAFYLCASKEGASSYNEQFFGPGTRLTVL.

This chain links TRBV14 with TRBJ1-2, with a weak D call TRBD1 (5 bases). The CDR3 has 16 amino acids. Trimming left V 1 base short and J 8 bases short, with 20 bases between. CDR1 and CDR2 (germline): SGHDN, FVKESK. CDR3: CASSQVLQGFMGGYTF. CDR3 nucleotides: TGTGCCAGCAGCCAAGTTCTCCAGGGCTTTATGGGAGGCTACACCTTC.

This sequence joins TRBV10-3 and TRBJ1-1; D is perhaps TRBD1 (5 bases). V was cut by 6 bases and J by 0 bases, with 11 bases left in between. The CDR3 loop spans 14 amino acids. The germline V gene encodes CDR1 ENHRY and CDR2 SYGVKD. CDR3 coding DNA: TGTGCCATCAGAGGGCACAGGATGAACACTGAAGCTTTCTTT. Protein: CAIRGHRMNTEAFF.

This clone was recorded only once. CDR3 protein: CASSVGTVRETQYF. The CDR3 DNA follows: TGTGCCAGCAGCGTAGGGACAGTGCGAGAGACCCAGTACTTC. The chain uses TRBV9 and TRBJ2-5; TRBD1 is a possible D gene (6 bases). Trimming removed 0 bases at V and 4 bases at J, with 10 bases between. CDR1 SGDLS and CDR2 YYNGEE come from the germline V gene. This CDR3 comprises 14 residues.

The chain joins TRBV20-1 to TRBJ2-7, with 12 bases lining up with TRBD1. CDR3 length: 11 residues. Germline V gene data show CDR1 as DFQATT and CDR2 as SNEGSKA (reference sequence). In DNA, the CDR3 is TGCAGCGTGGGACAGGGGGCCGAGCAGTACTTC. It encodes CSVGQGAEQYF.

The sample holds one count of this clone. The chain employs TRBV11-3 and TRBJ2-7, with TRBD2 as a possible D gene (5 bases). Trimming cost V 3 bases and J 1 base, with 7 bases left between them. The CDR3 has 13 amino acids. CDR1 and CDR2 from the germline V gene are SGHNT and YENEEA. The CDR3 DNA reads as TGTGCCAGCAGCTTTCGACTATCCTACGAGCAGTACTTC. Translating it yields CASSFRLSYEQYF.

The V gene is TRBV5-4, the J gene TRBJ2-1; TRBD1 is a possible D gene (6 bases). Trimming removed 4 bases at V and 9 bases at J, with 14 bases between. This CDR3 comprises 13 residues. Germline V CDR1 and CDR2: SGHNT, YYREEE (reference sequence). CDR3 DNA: TGTGCCAGCAGCCCGCCCAGGGGTGGTGAGCAGTTCTTC. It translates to CASSPPRGGEQFF.

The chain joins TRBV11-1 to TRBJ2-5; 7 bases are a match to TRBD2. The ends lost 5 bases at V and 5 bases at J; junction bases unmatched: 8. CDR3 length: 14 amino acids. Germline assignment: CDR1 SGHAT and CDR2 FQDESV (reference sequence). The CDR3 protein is CASSPAGDGETQYF. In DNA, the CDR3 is TGTGCCAGCAGCCCCGCGGGGGATGGGGAGACCCAGTACTTC. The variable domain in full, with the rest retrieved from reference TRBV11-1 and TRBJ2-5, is EAEVAQSPRYKITEKSQAVAFWCDPISGHATLYWYRQILGQGPELLVQFQDESVVDDSQLPKDRFSAERLKGVDSTLKIQPAELGDSAMYLCASSPAGDGETQYFGPGTRLLVL.

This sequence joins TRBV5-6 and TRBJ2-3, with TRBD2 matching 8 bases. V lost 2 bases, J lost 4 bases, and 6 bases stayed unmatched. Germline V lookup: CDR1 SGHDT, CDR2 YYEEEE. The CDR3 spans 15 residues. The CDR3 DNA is TGTGCCAGCAGCTTAGTGAGCGGGAGATCAGATACGCAGTATTTT. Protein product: CASSLVSGRSDTQYF.

Written as DNA, the CDR3 is TGTGCCAGCAGCCAAGGGGGGGGAGGGGATAATGAAAAACTGTTTTTT. Protein product: CASSQGGGGDNEKLFF. The chain has TRBV3-1 (or the pseudogene TRBV3-2) and TRBJ1-4, with a tentative D call TRBD1 (5 bases). Germline CDR1 reads LGHDT; CDR2 reads YNNKEL (reference sequence). The CDR3 extends over 16 amino acids. V was pared by 1 base and J by 4 bases, with 13 bases between.

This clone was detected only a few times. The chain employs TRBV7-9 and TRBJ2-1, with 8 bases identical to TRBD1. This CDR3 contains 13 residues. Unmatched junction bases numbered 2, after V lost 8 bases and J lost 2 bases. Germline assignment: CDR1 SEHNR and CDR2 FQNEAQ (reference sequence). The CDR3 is CASGQGTYNEQFF. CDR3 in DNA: TGTGCCAGCGGACAGGGAACCTACAATGAGCAGTTCTTC. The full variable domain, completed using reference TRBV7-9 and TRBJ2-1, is DTGVSQNPRHKITKRGQNVTFRCDPISEHNRLYWYRQTLGQGPEFLTYFQNEAQLEKSRLLSDRFSAERPKGSFSTLEIQRTEQGDSAMYLCASGQGTYNEQFFGPGTRLTVL.

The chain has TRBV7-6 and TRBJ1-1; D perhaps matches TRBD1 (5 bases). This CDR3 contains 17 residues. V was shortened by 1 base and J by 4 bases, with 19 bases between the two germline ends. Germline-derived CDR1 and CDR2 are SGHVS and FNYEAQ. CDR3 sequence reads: CASSLVGAGGAGTEAFF. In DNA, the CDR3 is TGTGCCAGCAGCTTAGTAGGGGCGGGGGGTGCTGGCACTGAAGCTTTCTTT.

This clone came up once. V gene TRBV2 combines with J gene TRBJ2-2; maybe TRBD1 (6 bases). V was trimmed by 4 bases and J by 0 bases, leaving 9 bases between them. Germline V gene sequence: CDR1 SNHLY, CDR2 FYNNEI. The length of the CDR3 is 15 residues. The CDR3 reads CASSVQGSNTGELFF. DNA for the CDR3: TGTGCCAGCAGTGTACAGGGATCGAACACCGGGGAGCTGTTTTTT. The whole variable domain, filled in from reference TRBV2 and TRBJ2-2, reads EPEVTQTPSHQVTQMGQEVILRCVPISNHLYFYWYRQILGQKVEFLVSFYNNEISEKSEIFDDQFSVERPDGSNFTLKIRSTKLEDSAMYFCASSVQGSNTGELFFGEGSRLTVL.

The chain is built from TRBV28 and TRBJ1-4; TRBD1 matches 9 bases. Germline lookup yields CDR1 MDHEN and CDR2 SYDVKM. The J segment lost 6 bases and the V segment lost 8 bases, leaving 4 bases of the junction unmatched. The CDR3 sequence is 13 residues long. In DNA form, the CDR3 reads TGTGCCAGCCGGGGACAGGGAGATGAAAAACTGTTTTTT. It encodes CASRGQGDEKLFF.

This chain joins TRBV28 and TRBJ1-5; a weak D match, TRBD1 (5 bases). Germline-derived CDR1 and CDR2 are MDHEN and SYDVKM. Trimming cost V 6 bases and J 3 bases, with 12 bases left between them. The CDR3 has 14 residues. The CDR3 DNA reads TGTGCCAGCAGATCCAGCAGGGTCAATCAGCCCCAGCATTTT. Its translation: CASRSSRVNQPQHF.

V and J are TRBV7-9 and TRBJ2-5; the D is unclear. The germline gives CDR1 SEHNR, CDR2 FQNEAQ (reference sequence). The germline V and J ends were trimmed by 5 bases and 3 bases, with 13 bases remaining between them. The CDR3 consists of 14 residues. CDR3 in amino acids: CASSPVSREETQYF. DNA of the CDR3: TGTGCCAGCAGCCCCGTTTCGCGCGAAGAGACCCAGTACTTC.

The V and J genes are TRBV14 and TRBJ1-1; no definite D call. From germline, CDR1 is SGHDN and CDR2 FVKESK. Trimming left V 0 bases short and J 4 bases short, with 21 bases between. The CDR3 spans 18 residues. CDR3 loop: CASSQDRGGLGVSTEAFF. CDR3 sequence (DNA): TGTGCCAGCAGCCAAGATCGAGGAGGGTTGGGTGTGAGCACTGAAGCTTTCTTT.

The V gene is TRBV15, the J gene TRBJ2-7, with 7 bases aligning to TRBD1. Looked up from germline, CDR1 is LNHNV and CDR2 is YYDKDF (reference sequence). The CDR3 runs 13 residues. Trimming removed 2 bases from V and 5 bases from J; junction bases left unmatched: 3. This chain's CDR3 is CATSRRGGNEQYF. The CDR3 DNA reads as TGTGCCACCAGCAGACGAGGGGGCAACGAGCAGTACTTC.

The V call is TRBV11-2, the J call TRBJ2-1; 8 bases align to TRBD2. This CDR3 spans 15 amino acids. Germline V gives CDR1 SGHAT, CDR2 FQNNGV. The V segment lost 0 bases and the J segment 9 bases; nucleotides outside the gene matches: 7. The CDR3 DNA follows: TGTGCCAGCAGCTTAGAAAGCGGGGGAAGGAGTGAGCAGTTCTTC. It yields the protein CASSLESGGRSEQFF.

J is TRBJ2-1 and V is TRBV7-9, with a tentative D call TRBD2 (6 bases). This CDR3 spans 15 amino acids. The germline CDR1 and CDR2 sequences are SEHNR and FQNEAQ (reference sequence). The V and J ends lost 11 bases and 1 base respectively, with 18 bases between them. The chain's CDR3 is CAEGEGSGSYNEQFF. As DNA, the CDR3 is TGTGCCGAGGGAGAAGGTAGCGGATCCTACAATGAGCAGTTCTTC. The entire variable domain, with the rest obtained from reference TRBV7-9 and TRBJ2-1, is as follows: DTGVSQNPRHKITKRGQNVTFRCDPISEHNRLYWYRQTLGQGPEFLTYFQNEAQLEKSRLLSDRFSAERPKGSFSTLEIQRTEQGDSAMYLCAEGEGSGSYNEQFFGPGTRLTVL.

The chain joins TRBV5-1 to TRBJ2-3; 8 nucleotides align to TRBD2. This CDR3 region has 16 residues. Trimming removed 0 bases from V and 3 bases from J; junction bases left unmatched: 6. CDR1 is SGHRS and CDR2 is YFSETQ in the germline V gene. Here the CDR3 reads CASSLVAAGATDTQYF. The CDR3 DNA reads TGCGCCAGCAGCTTGGTTGCAGCGGGAGCGACAGATACGCAGTATTTT.